At least ten counts were recorded for the clone carrying this T cell receptor (beta chain). As yet, its antigen is unknown. The CDR3 is 15 amino acids. Germline lookup yields CDR1 SGHTA and CDR2 FQGNSA. Trimming cost V 4 bases and J 0 bases, with 10 bases left between them. The entry originates in a study of read filtering for tumor transcriptome and immune sequencing. Study in general: By R-ISS, stages I, II and III held around 8, 15 and 7 patients.

Molecular barcoded adaptors covering alpha/delta and beta/gamma chains were used on 400 ng RNA. TCRdb re-analysed the reads in MiXCR, keeping a single row per CDR3 protein. In the table there are approximately 57,000 distinct CDR3 sequences, 10% to 15% of which are singletons. Overall study findings and caveats: RNA-seq captured clonotypes less deeply and reliably than IR-seq. This fraction held mixed bone marrow immune cells after CD138-negative sorting.

The V gene is TRBV7-2, the J gene TRBJ1-5; D might be TRBD1 (6 bases). This receptor was identified in a donor aged 40 or over with multiple myeloma. Sequences were obtained from a population of CD138-negative cells sorted from bone marrow. The CDR3: CASSWTVYSNQPQHF. The CDR3 nucleotides read TGTGCCAGCAGCTGGACAGTTTATAGCAATCAGCCCCAGCATTTT.